The 21 T cell receptor beta chains below were found in one sample sequenced in a study of siplizumab effects on memory and regulatory T cells. Clones were read by immunoSEQ multiplex PCR, and TCRdb kept only the in-frame ones, dropping some. There are about 120,000 clones in the sample; approximately 94% occur only once, and roughly 1.5% lies in the top ten. What was sequenced was non-Treg CD4+ T cells sorted from blood. These receptors all come from a human donor in good health.

A single count supports this clone. The V gene is TRBV5-5, the J gene TRBJ2-5; D uncertain. Germline V lookup: CDR1 SGHKS, CDR2 YYEKEE (reference sequence). The CDR3 is 11 amino acids. Between the trimmed V and J ends, which lost 6 bases and 2 bases, there was a span of 5 bases. CDR3 coding DNA: TGTGCCAGCACCTCTCAAGAGACCCAGTACTTC. Encoded protein: CASTSQETQYF.

This chain connects TRBV5-1 to TRBJ1-2; 7 bases are a match to TRBD1. Germline values: CDR1 SGHRS, CDR2 YFSETQ. With 3 bases clipped from V and 3 bases from J, the junction kept 2 bases outside the gene matches. The CDR3 runs to 13 residues. The CDR3 DNA reads TGCGCCAGCAGCTATGGACAGGACTATGGCTACACCTTC. It is translated as CASSYGQDYGYTF.

The chain combines TRBV9 with TRBJ2-1; either TRBD1 or TRBD2 may fit D (5 bases each). V was shortened by 3 bases and J by 12 bases, with 19 bases between the two germline ends. Germline V gene lookup returns CDR1 SGDLS and CDR2 YYNGEE. The CDR3 runs to 14 residues. Here the CDR3 DNA reads TGTGCCAGCAGCGCCGCCGGGACCGTGGTGGGGCAGTTCTTC. Its translation: CASSAAGTVVGQFF.

The gene calls are TRBV5-1 and TRBJ2-1, with TRBD1 matching 7 bases. The CDR3 has 15 residues. After removal of 5 bases from V and 0 bases from J, the junction contained 5 bases not matched to a gene. Germline V lookup: CDR1 SGHRS, CDR2 YFSETQ. Written as DNA, the CDR3 is TGCGCCAGCAGTACAGGGGAGAGCTCCTACAATGAGCAGTTCTTC. Residues: CASSTGESSYNEQFF.

The chain carries TRBV18 and TRBJ2-3, with no clear D. The CDR3 spans 13 residues. Germline V gene data show CDR1 as KGHSH and CDR2 as LQKENI. V was pared by 0 bases and J by 4 bases, with 5 bases between. CDR3 DNA sequence: TGTGCCAGCTCACCACCCACCGCAGATACGCAGTATTTT. It encodes CASSPPTADTQYF.

CDR3 residues: CATSRETSGNNEQFF. The CDR3 DNA sequence: TGTGCCACCAGCAGAGAGACTAGCGGAAACAATGAGCAGTTCTTC. The V and J genes are TRBV15 and TRBJ2-1, with 9 bases matching TRBD2. The germline gives CDR1 LNHNV, CDR2 YYDKDF (reference sequence). There are 15 residues in the CDR3. The V and J ends lost 0 bases and 5 bases, in that order; junction bases with no gene match: 2. Full variable domain (missing parts from reference TRBV15 and TRBJ2-1): DAMVIQNPRYQVTQFGKPVTLSCSQTLNHNVMYWYQQKSSQAPKLLFHYYDKDFNNEADTPDNFQSRRPNTSFCFLDIRSPGLGDTAMYLCATSRETSGNNEQFFGPGTRLTVL.

The chain combines TRBV7-2 with TRBJ1-5; no reliable D call. Per the germline V gene, CDR1 is SGHTA and CDR2 is FQGNSA. The CDR3 extends over 14 amino acids. The V end was cut by 1 base, the J end by 4 bases, with 8 bases between. The CDR3 here is CASSLGGANQPQHF. The CDR3 DNA is TGTGCCAGCAGCTTAGGAGGAGCTAATCAGCCCCAGCATTTT.

The chain uses TRBV5-1 and TRBJ2-1; no reliable D call. V was shortened by 0 bases and J by 5 bases, with 6 bases between the two germline ends. CDR3 length: 13 residues. Looked up from germline, CDR1 is SGHRS and CDR2 is YFSETQ. Here the CDR3 DNA reads TGCGCCAGCAGCTTGGGATCCAACAATGAGCAGTTCTTC. Translating it yields CASSLGSNNEQFF.

This chain joins TRBV6-6 and TRBJ2-1, with D tentatively TRBD1 or TRBD2 (5 bases each). CDR1 is MNHNY, CDR2 SVGAGI, per germline (reference sequence). CDR3 length: 15 amino acids. The ends were cut back, 0 bases at V and 2 bases at J, with 8 bases in the middle. As DNA, the CDR3 is TGTGCCAGCAGTTACTCGGGGACGGCCTACAATGAGCAGTTCTTC. Translated: CASSYSGTAYNEQFF.

The genes are TRBV11-3 and TRBJ2-2; 9 nucleotides match TRBD2. The CDR3 consists of 15 residues. Germline CDR1 is SGHNT and CDR2 is YENEEA. V shed 7 bases, J shed 0 bases, and the junction held 3 bases outside the gene matches. CDR3 loop: CASKRGDANTGELFF. The CDR3 DNA sequence: TGTGCCAGCAAGCGGGGGGACGCGAACACCGGGGAGCTGTTTTTT.

The CDR3 bases are TGTGCCAGCAGCGTGGACGAGAACACTGAAGCTTTCTTT. Translating it yields CASSVDENTEAFF. The chain joins TRBV2 to TRBJ1-1; no firm D call. CDR3 length equals 13 residues. Trimming removed 6 bases at V and 1 base at J, with 9 bases between. From germline, CDR1 is SNHLY and CDR2 FYNNEI. Full variable domain (remainder filled in from reference TRBV2 and TRBJ1-1): EPEVTQTPSHQVTQMGQEVILRCVPISNHLYFYWYRQILGQKVEFLVSFYNNEISEKSEIFDDQFSVERPDGSNFTLKIRSTKLEDSAMYFCASSVDENTEAFFGQGTRLTVV.

The chain has TRBV6-1 and TRBJ2-5, with D perhaps being TRBD1 or TRBD2 (5 bases each). The CDR3 runs 16 residues. Trimming pared 1 base from V and 2 bases from J, leaving 14 bases between. Germline lookup yields CDR1 MNHNS and CDR2 SASEGT. CDR3 nucleotide sequence: TGTGCCAGCAGTGAAGGGTTAGGGACGTTTCAAGAGACCCAGTACTTC. Protein product: CASSEGLGTFQETQYF.

The gene calls are TRBV11-2 and TRBJ2-1; D ambiguous. Germline V CDR1 and CDR2: SGHAT, FQNNGV. Trimming took off 8 bases at V and 1 base at J, with 9 bases between the two ends. CDR3 length: 13 residues. The CDR3 sequence is CASLSSSYNEQFF. The CDR3 coding sequence is TGTGCCAGCCTCTCGAGTTCCTACAATGAGCAGTTCTTC.

V usage is TRBV2 and J usage is TRBJ1-5; D ambiguous. V gave up 6 bases and J gave up 6 bases, with 12 bases separating them. Germline V gives CDR1 SNHLY, CDR2 FYNNEI. The CDR3 totals 13 residues. The CDR3 loop reads CASSKENGQPQHF. The DNA of the CDR3 is TGTGCCAGCAGCAAGGAAAATGGTCAGCCCCAGCATTTT.

J is TRBJ1-5 and V is TRBV30; D is ambiguous. Trimming left V 0 bases short and J 7 bases short, with 16 bases between. This CDR3 region has 15 residues. Germline V gene lookup returns CDR1 GTSNPN and CDR2 SVGIG (reference sequence). CDR3 amino acids: CAWSVRSVLGQPQHF. The CDR3 DNA follows: TGTGCCTGGAGTGTACGATCAGTTTTAGGGCAGCCCCAGCATTTT.

The chain recombines TRBV7-8 with TRBJ1-2; 7 nucleotides line up with TRBD1. After removal of 1 base from V and 6 bases from J, the junction contained 2 bases not matched to a gene. Germline-derived CDR1 and CDR2 are SGHVS and FQNEAQ. CDR3 length: 13 amino acids. CDR3 in amino acids: CASSLGQGNGYTF. The CDR3 bases are TGTGCCAGCAGCTTAGGACAGGGCAATGGCTACACCTTC.

J is TRBJ1-6 and V is TRBV7-2; D is unresolved. From germline, CDR1 is SGHTA and CDR2 FQGNSA. V was shortened by 6 bases and J by 0 bases, with 9 bases between the two germline ends. CDR3 length: 15 residues. This chain's CDR3 is CASRPGSSYNSPLHF. CDR3 bases: TGTGCCAGCAGGCCGGGTAGCTCCTATAATTCACCCCTCCACTTT.

This clone was detected only once. The chain combines TRBV5-1 with TRBJ2-2; D possibly corresponds to TRBD2 (5 bases). The CDR3 spans 16 residues. CDR1 is SGHRS and CDR2 is YFSETQ in the germline V gene. Trimming took off 7 bases at V and 0 bases at J, with 16 bases between the two ends. The CDR3 DNA sequence: TGCGCCAGCTCCCCGGGCGGGTACCCGAACACCGGGGAGCTGTTTTTT. Translating gives CASSPGGYPNTGELFF.

The chain uses TRBV6-5 and TRBJ2-7; tentatively, D is TRBD2 (5 bases). V lost 8 bases and J 5 bases, leaving 16 bases between the germline ends. The CDR3 length is 13 residues. Germline V gene sequence: CDR1 MNHEY, CDR2 SVGAGI. CDR3 protein: CASRRTVPHEQYF. The CDR3 DNA reads TGTGCCAGCCGTCGGACTGTCCCCCACGAGCAGTACTTC.

This chain joins TRBV2 and TRBJ2-1; TRBD1 aligns across 9 bases. After removal of 6 bases from V and 16 bases from J, the junction contained 10 bases not matched to a gene. This CDR3 contains 12 residues. The germline V gene has CDR1 SNHLY and CDR2 FYNNEI. The CDR3, as DNA: TGTGCCAGCAGCGATTCGGGGACAGGGATTTTCTTC. Residues: CASSDSGTGIFF.

The V call is TRBV7-9, the J call TRBJ2-7, with D perhaps matching TRBD1 or TRBD2 (5 bases each). Trimming shortened V by 6 bases and J by 3 bases, and 15 bases separated the two germline ends. Germline CDR1 SEHNR, CDR2 FQNEAQ (reference sequence). CDR3 length: 14 residues. The DNA of the CDR3 is TGTGCCAGCAGGGGGGAAGCGAGTAGCTACGAGCAGTACTTC. This gives the protein CASRGEASSYEQYF. The full variable domain, with the rest looked up from reference TRBV7-9 and TRBJ2-7, is DTGVSQNPRHKITKRGQNVTFRCDPISEHNRLYWYRQTLGQGPEFLTYFQNEAQLEKSRLLSDRFSAERPKGSFSTLEIQRTEQGDSAMYLCASRGEASSYEQYFGPGTRLTVT.